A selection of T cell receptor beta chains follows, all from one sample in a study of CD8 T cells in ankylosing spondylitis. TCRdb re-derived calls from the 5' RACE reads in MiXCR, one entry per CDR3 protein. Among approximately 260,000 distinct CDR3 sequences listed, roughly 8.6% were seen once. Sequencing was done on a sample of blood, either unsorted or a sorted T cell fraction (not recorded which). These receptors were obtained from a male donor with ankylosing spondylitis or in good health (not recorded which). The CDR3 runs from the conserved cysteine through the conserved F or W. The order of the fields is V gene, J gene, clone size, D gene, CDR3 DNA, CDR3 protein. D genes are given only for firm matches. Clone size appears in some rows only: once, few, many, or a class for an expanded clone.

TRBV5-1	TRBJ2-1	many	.	TGCGCCAGCAGCCCGTCCCTAGCGAAGGGTTCGGGAAAGCAGTTCTTC	CASSPSLAKGSGKQFF
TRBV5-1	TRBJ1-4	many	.	TGCGCCTCCCATTCTGGAGGACGTGAAGAAAAACTGTTTTTT	CASHSGGREEKLFF
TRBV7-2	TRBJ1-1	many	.	TGTGCCAGCAGCTTGAGAAGTTGGAACACTGAAGCTTTCTTT	CASSLRSWNTEAFF
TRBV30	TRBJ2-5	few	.	TGTGCCTGGAGTGTGCTGGGGCTAGCGCAAGAGACCCAGTACTTC	CAWSVLGLAQETQYF
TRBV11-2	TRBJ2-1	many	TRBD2	TGTGCCAGCAGCTTACGGCGGGGGGGCCCCCCGTCTGACAATGAGCAGTTCTTC	CASSLRRGGPPSDNEQFF
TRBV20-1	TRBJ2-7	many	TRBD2	TGCAGTACTCGACTAGCGGGGTTCTACGAGCAGTACTTC	CSTRLAGFYEQYF
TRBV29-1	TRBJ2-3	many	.	TGCAGCGTTGAAGATTGGAGGGGGAGCACAGATACGCAGTATTTT	CSVEDWRGSTDTQYF
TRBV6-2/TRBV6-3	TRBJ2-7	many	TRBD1	TGTGCCAGCAGTTATCCCGTGACAGGGGCGGAGAGTTCCTACGAGCAGTACTTC	CASSYPVTGAESSYEQYF
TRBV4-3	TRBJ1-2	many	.	TGCGCCAGCAGCCAAGTTGAGGGCGGGGGTCATGGCTACACCTTC	CASSQVEGGGHGYTF
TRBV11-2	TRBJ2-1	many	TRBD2	TGTGCCAGCAGCGTATATAGAGGCGGGGGGAGCTCCTACAATGAGCAGTTCTTC	CASSVYRGGGSSYNEQFF
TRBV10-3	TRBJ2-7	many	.	TGTGCCATCAGTGAGAAGGGGTTCTCCTACGAGCAGTACTTC	CAISEKGFSYEQYF
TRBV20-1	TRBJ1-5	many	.	TGCAGTGCGTCCCCCGGGACGGATTATCAGCCCCAGCATTTT	CSASPGTDYQPQHF
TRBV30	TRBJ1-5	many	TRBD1	TGTGCCTGGAGTTCTCCGGGACAGGGGAATCAGCCCCAGCATTTT	CAWSSPGQGNQPQHF
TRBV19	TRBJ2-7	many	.	TGTGCCAGTGGGCCCGAGGCCGAGCAGTACTTC	CASGPEAEQYF
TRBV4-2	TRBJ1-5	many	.	TGTGCCAGCAGCCAGGAGGAGGGGGTAGGCAATCAGCCCCAGCATTTT	CASSQEEGVGNQPQHF
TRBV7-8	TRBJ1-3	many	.	TGTGCCAGCAGCCCCCTGAACAGGGCCTCCTCTGGAAACACCATATATTTT	CASSPLNRASSGNTIYF
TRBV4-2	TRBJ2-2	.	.	TGTGCCAGCAGCCAAGATTCGAGGAACACCGGGGAGCTGTTTTTT	CASSQDSRNTGELFF
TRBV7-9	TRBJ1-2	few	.	TGTGCCAGCAGCCCCTTTGGGGGATCCCCTAACTATGGCTACACCTTC	CASSPFGGSPNYGYTF
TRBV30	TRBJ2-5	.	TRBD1	TGTGCCGGTACTGGACAGGTTCAAGAGACCCAGTACTTC	CAGTGQVQETQYF
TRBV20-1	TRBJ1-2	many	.	TGCAGTGCTAGCGCCGCCTCGGTAGGCTACACCTTC	CSASAASVGYTF
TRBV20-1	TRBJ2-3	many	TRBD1	TGCAGTGCTAGTAGGACAGGGGCTACAGATACGCAGTATTTT	CSASRTGATDTQYF
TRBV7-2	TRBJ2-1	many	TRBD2	TGTGCCAGCAGCTTAGTCGGTACTAGCGGGGCATACAATGAGCAGTTCTTC	CASSLVGTSGAYNEQFF
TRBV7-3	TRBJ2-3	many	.	TGTGCCAGCAGTCCAAACGCAGATACGCAGTATTTT	CASSPNADTQYF
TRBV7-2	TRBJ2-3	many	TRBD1	TGTGCCAGCAGCTACCCGACAGGGGAGACAGATACGCAGTATTTT	CASSYPTGETDTQYF
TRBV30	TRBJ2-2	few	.	TGTGCCTGGAGTGGCGACGCCACCGGGGAGCTGTTTTTT	CAWSGDATGELFF
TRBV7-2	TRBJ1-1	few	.	TGTGCCAGCAGACTCCCGGGACGGGGGACTGAAGCTTTCTTT	CASRLPGRGTEAFF
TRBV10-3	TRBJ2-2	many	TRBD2	TGTGCCTCAACGGAGGGACTAGCGGGAGCCCGGGAGCTGTTTTTT	CASTEGLAGARELFF
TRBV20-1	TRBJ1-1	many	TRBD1	TGCAGTGCGCAACCGGGACAGGGCCCCCCGAACACTGAAGCTTTCTTT	CSAQPGQGPPNTEAFF
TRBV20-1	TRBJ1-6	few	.	TGCAGTGCTAGAGAAGGGAATTCACCCCTCCACTTT	CSAREGNSPLHF
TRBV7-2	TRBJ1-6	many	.	TGTGCCAGCAGCTTAGGTTACAGTAATTCACCCCTCCACTTT	CASSLGYSNSPLHF
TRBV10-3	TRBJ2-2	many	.	TGTGCCATCAGTGACCCTGACAAGTTCGCGAACACCGGGGAGCTGTTTTTT	CAISDPDKFANTGELFF
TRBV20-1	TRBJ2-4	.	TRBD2	TGCAGTGCTGGCGGTCTAGCGGAAAACATTCAGTACTTC	CSAGGLAENIQYF
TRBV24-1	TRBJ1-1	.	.	TGTGCCACCAAGGACTCGCGGAACACTGAAGCTTTCTTT	CATKDSRNTEAFF
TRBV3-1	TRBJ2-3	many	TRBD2	TGTGCCAGCGGCGGGGGAGGAGATACGCAGTATTTT	CASGGGGDTQYF
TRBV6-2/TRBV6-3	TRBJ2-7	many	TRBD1	TGTGCCAGCAGTTCTCGGGACAGGGGGCTCGAGCAGTACTTC	CASSSRDRGLEQYF
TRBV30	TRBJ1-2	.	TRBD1	TGTGCCTGGGACCCCGGGACAGGGGGCGACTACACCTTC	CAWDPGTGGDYTF
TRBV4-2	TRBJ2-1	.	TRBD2	TGTGCCAGCAGCCCCGGGACTAGCCGCCTCTCCTACAATGAGCAGTTCTTC	CASSPGTSRLSYNEQFF